These T cell receptor beta chains were read from a single sample in a study of cytomegalovirus exposure and HLA in healthy donors. Assay used: immunoSEQ multiplex PCR; TCRdb lists only in-frame clones, some missing. The sample includes about 160,000 clones, 82% seen only once; the top ten take over 1.2%. The sample comprised PBMCs. The receptors stem from a girl aged 10 to 17 in good health and CMV-seropositive. Each CDR3 is given with its conserved first and last residue. The order of the fields is D gene, J gene, V gene, clone size, CDR3 protein, CDR3 DNA. D genes are given only for firm matches. Some rows have no size entry. The others give once, few or many, or a class for an expanded clone.

TRBD2 TRBJ2-3 TRBV10-1 NA CASSESGSATDTQYF TGCGCCAGCAGTGAGAGCGGGAGCGCTACAGATACGCAGTATTTT
TRBD1 TRBJ2-5 TRBV28 NA CASSKGQYQETQYF TGTGCCAGCAGCAAGGGACAGTACCAAGAGACCCAGTACTTC
NA TRBJ2-5 TRBV27 NA CATRGGAQETQYF TGTGCCACCAGGGGGGGGGCCCAAGAGACCCAGTACTTC
NA TRBJ1-2 TRBV11-2 NA CASSPGPGSGHSFYGYTF TGTGCCAGCAGCCCGGGGCCGGGGTCGGGACACTCGTTCTATGGCTACACCTTC
TRBD1 TRBJ2-1 TRBV7-3 few CASSSGQDYNEQFF TGTGCCAGCAGCTCGGGACAGGACTACAATGAGCAGTTCTTC
TRBD1 TRBJ1-1 TRBV7-3 NA CASSLNRGTEAFF TGTGCCAGCAGCTTAAACAGGGGCACTGAAGCTTTCTTT
TRBD2 TRBJ2-7 TRBV5-4 few CASSPGTSGRMGEQYF TGTGCCAGCAGCCCCGGGACTAGCGGGAGGATGGGCGAGCAGTACTTC
NA TRBJ1-3 TRBV18 NA CASSKVAGNDPGNTIYF TGTGCCAGCTCAAAGGTGGCAGGGAATGACCCTGGAAACACCATATATTTT
TRBD1 TRBJ2-7 TRBV7-2 NA CASSLIFGRTGPTNAQYF TGTGCCAGCAGCTTAATTTTTGGGCGGACAGGGCCTACTAACGCGCAGTACTTC
TRBD1 TRBJ1-2 TRBV7-9 NA CSSSFDGTAGAQAYGYTF TGTTCCAGCAGCTTCGATGGGACAGCCGGCGCTCAAGCATATGGCTACACCTTC
TRBD1 TRBJ1-4 TRBV7-8 NA CASSPRQGPNEKLFF TGTGCCAGCAGCCCCCGACAGGGACCCAATGAAAAACTGTTTTTT
TRBD2 TRBJ2-1 TRBV7-2 NA CASSLTSGEGEQFF TGTGCCAGCAGCTTAACTAGCGGGGAGGGTGAGCAGTTCTTC
NA TRBJ1-1 TRBV7-8 once CASSPSPRAEAFF TGTGCCAGCAGCCCGTCTCCGCGGGCTGAAGCTTTCTTT
TRBD2 TRBJ2-5 TRBV7-7 NA CASSLAAGLAGQETQYF TGTGCTAGCAGCTTAGCAGCGGGGCTGGCAGGACAAGAGACCCAGTACTTC
NA TRBJ1-1 TRBV5-6 NA CASSLVTGNTEAFF TGTGCCAGCAGCTTGGTCACAGGGAACACTGAAGCTTTCTTT
NA TRBJ1-1 TRBV6-6 few CASSYTKAGNTEAFF TGTGCCAGCAGTTACACCAAAGCGGGGAACACTGAAGCTTTCTTT
TRBD1 TRBJ2-1 TRBV2 once CASTQPGQGAHEQFF TGTGCCAGCACACAACCGGGACAGGGGGCCCATGAGCAGTTCTTC
TRBD1 TRBJ1-5 TRBV7-2 NA CASSFSPNTGARQPQHF TGTGCCAGCAGCTTCTCTCCTAATACAGGGGCACGGCAGCCCCAGCATTTT
NA TRBJ1-2 TRBV10-3 NA CAISETDNVGYTF TGTGCCATCAGTGAAACAGATAACGTCGGCTACACCTTC
NA TRBJ1-2 TRBV11-2 NA CASSSDRRESGYTF TGTGCCAGCAGCTCAGATCGGCGGGAATCTGGCTACACCTTC
TRBD2 TRBJ2-5 TRBV30 NA CAWSPPRTSGRETQYF TGTGCCTGGAGTCCCCCCCGGACTAGCGGGAGGGAGACCCAGTACTTC
NA TRBJ2-3 TRBV18 NA CASSSTGTDTQYF TGTGCCAGCTCATCGACTGGCACAGATACGCAGTATTTT
NA TRBJ2-1 TRBV5-1 NA CASSSQIGNEQFF TGCGCCAGCAGCTCCCAAATCGGCAATGAGCAGTTCTTC
TRBD1 TRBJ2-7 TRBV14 NA CASSQGLPQGAYEQYF TGTGCCAGCAGCCAAGGCCTCCCGCAGGGGGCTTACGAGCAGTACTTC